These 4 T cell receptor beta chains were sequenced from one sample in a study of vaccination effects on CD4 cells after COVID-19. These receptors are not linked to any known antigen. Some clones are missing from TCRdb's copy, which holds only in-frame ones; the method was immunoSEQ multiplex PCR. The sample carries about 46,000 clones, about 70% recorded once. Prior to sequencing, the ViraFEST assay stimulated PBMC with viral peptide pools, which expanded the antigen-specific CD4+ T cells. Once cultured for approximately ten days, the cells underwent separation to obtain CD4+ T cells. Participants got two doses of BNT162b2 or mRNA-1273 vaccine. Material: CD4+ T cells from PBMCs cultured with HCoV-OC43 spike peptides, obtained after COVID-19 vaccination. This sample's subset: HCoV-OC43 spike overlapping peptide pool stimulation. These receptors were collected from a human donor who received a COVID-19 vaccine.

The rearrangement joins TRBV6-6 to TRBJ2-3, with 15 bases aligning to TRBD2. V lost 4 bases and J lost 3; bases outside the gene matches: 2. CDR3 length equals 16 residues. Germline lookup yields CDR1 MNHNY and CDR2 SVGAGI (reference sequence). CDR3 DNA sequence: TGTGCCAGCAGTTCCGGACTAGCGGGGGGGACAGATACGCAGTATTTT. This gives the protein CASSSGLAGGTDTQYF.

This rearrangement joins TRBV6-5 to TRBJ1-2; 7 nucleotides agree with TRBD1. This CDR3 contains 14 residues. V lost 4 bases to trimming and J lost 4 bases; unmatched junction nucleotides: 6. Germline loops: CDR1 MNHEY, CDR2 SVGAGI. The CDR3 protein is CASSSGRQGYGYTF. In DNA form, the CDR3 reads TGTGCCAGCAGTTCGGGGAGACAGGGCTATGGCTACACCTTC.

The chain joins TRBV6-5 to TRBJ2-3, with unresolved D. The CDR3 spans 14 residues. V lost 3 bases to trimming and J lost 5 bases, with 12 bases between them. Germline CDR1 MNHEY, CDR2 SVGAGI. The CDR3 DNA sequence: TGTGCCAGCAGTTATAGTACCCGCTTAGATACGCAGTATTTT. Protein: CASSYSTRLDTQYF.

The chain has TRBV18 and TRBJ2-1; perhaps TRBD2 as D (5 bases). Germline lookup yields CDR1 KGHSH and CDR2 LQKENI. The CDR3 is 13 amino acids. Trimming took off 5 bases at V and 8 bases at J, with 13 bases between the two ends. Here the CDR3 reads CASSTGMHHEQFF. The CDR3 coding sequence is TGTGCCAGCTCAACGGGGATGCACCATGAGCAGTTCTTC.